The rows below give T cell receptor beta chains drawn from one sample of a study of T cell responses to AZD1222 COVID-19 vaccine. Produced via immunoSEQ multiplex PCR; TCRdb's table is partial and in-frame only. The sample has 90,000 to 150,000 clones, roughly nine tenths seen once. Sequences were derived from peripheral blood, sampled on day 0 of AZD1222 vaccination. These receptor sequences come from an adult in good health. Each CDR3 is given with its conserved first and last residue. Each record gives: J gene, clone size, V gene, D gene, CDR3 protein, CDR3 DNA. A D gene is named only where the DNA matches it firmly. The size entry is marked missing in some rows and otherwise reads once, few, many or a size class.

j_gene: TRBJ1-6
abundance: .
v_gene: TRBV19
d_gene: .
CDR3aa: CASSPDRSNSPLHF
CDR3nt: TGTGCCAGTAGTCCGGACAGAAGCAATTCACCCCTCCACTTT

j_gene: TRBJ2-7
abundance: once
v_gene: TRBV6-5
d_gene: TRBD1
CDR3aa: CACRSDRGSLSEQYF
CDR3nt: TGTGCCTGCCGATCAGACAGGGGTAGTTTGAGCGAGCAGTACTTC

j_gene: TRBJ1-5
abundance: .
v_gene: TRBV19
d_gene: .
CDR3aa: CASSSGREGNQPQHF
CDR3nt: TGTGCCAGTAGCTCCGGTAGGGAAGGCAATCAGCCCCAGCATTTT

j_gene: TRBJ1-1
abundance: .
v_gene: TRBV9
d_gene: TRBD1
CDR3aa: CASNRIRTGRNTEAFF
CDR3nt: TGTGCCAGCAATCGTATCCGGACAGGTCGGAACACTGAAGCTTTCTTT

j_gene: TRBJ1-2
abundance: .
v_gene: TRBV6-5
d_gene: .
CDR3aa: CASSIQGRDGYTF
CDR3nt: TGTGCCAGCAGTATCCAGGGGAGGGATGGCTACACCTTC

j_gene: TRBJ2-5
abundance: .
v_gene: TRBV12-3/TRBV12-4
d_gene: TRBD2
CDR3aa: CASGGGTEKTQYF
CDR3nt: TGTGCCAGCGGGGGGGGGACGGAAAAGACCCAGTACTTC

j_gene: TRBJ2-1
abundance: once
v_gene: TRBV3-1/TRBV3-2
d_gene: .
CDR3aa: CASSPSGSHNEQFF
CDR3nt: TGTGCCAGCAGCCCCTCCGGGTCCCACAATGAGCAGTTCTTC

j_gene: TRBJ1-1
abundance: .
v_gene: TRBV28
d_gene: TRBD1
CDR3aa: CASSFGQGVSTEAFF
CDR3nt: TGTGCCAGCAGTTTTGGGCAGGGGGTAAGCACTGAAGCTTTCTTT

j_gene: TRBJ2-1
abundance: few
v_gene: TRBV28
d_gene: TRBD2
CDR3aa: CASGPFGGGPDNEQFF
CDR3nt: TGTGCCAGCGGTCCCTTTGGGGGAGGGCCCGACAATGAGCAGTTCTTC

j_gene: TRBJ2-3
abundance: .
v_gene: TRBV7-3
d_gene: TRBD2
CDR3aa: CASSYQAGSTDTQYF
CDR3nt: TGTGCCAGCAGCTACCAAGCGGGATCAACAGATACGCAGTATTTT

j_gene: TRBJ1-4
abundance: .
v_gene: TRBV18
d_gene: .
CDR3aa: CASSPSSGLREEIEKLFF
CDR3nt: TGTGCCAGCTCACCCTCGTCGGGATTAAGGGAAGAAATTGAAAAACTGTTTTTT

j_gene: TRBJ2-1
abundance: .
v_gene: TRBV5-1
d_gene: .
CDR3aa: CASSPSGQSYNEQFF
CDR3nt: TGCGCCAGCAGCCCGTCAGGACAGAGCTACAATGAGCAGTTCTTC

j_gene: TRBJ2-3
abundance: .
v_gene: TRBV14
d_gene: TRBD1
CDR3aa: CASSRTGGFTDTQYF
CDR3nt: TGTGCCAGCAGCCGGACAGGGGGATTCACAGATACGCAGTATTTT

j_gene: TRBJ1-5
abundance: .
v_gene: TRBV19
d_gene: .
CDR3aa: CASSPGQNRPQHF
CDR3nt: TGTGCCAGTTCACCGGGACAAAATCGGCCCCAGCATTTT

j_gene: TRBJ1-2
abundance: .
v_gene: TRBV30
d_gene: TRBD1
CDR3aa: CAWSHTGVYGYTF
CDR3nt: TGTGCCTGGAGTCATACAGGGGTCTATGGCTACACCTTC

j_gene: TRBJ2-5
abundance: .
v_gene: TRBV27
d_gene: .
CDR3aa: CASSLLGGQETQYF
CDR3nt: TGTGCCAGCAGCCTTCTAGGAGGCCAAGAGACCCAGTACTTC

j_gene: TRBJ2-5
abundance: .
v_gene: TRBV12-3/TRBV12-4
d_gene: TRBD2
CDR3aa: CATQAGSRETQYF
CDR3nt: TGTGCCACTCAAGCGGGATCTCGAGAGACCCAGTACTTC

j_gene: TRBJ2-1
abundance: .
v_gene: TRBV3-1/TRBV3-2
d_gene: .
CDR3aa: CASSQDRPGANNEQFF
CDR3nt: TGTGCCAGCAGCCAAGATCGGCCAGGGGCAAACAATGAGCAGTTCTTC

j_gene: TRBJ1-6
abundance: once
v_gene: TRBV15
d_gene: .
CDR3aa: CATSRDIRINSPLHF
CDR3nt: TGTGCCACCAGCAGAGATATACGGATCAATTCACCCCTCCACTTT

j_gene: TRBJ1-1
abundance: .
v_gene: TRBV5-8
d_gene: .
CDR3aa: CASSLSVGFGGSTEAFF
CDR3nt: TGTGCCAGCAGCTTGTCGGTCGGCTTCGGGGGGAGCACTGAAGCTTTCTTT

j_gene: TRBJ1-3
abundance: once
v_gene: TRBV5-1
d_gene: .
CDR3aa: CASSFTASGNTIYF
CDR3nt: TGCGCCAGCAGCTTCACAGCCTCTGGAAACACCATATATTTT

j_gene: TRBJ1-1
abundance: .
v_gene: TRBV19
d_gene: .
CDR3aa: CASSARNSVAFF
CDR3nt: TGTGCCAGTAGTGCCAGGAACAGCGTAGCTTTCTTT

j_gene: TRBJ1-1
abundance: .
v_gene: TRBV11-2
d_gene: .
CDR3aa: CASSSRVEAFF
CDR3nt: TGTGCCAGCAGCTCCCGGGTCGAAGCTTTCTTT

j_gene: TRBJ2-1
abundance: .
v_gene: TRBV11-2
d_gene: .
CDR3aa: CASSPPGQGGYNEQFF
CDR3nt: TGTGCCAGCAGCCCCCCTGGGCAGGGGGGCTACAATGAGCAGTTCTTC

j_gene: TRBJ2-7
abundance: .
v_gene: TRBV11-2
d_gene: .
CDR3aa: CASSLDRPTTYEQYF
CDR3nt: TGTGCCAGCAGCTTAGATCGCCCCACTACCTACGAGCAGTACTTC

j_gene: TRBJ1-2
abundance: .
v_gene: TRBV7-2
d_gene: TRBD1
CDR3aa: CASSSDRAYGYTF
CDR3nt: TGTGCCAGCAGCTCGGACAGGGCGTATGGCTACACCTTC

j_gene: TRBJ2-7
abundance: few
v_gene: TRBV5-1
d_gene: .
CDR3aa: CASSPGRTGPYEQYF
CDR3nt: TGCGCCAGCAGCCCTGGGCGAACAGGGCCCTACGAGCAGTACTTC

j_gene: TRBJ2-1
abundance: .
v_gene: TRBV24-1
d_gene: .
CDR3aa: CATSDPIRRVDNEQFF
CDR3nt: TGTGCCACCAGTGATCCCATTAGGAGGGTGGACAATGAGCAGTTCTTC

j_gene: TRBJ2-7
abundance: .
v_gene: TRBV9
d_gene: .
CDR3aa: CASSVGVGGVLGVEQYF
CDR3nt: TGTGCCAGCAGCGTAGGAGTTGGGGGCGTTTTGGGCGTCGAGCAGTACTTC

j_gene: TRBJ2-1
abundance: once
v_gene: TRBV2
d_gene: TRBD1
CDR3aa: CASSEAGTGRNEQFF
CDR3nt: TGTGCCAGCAGTGAAGCAGGGACAGGGAGGAATGAGCAGTTCTTC

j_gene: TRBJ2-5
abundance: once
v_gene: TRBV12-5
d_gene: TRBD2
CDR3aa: CASGSSGTSGGETQYF
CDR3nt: TGTGCTAGTGGTTCCTCCGGGACTAGCGGAGGGGAGACCCAGTACTTC